This TCR beta chain was recovered during a study of T cell responses to AZD1222 COVID-19 vaccine. V was clipped by 4 bases and J by 1 base; unmatched bases: 5. The germline V gene has CDR1 LNHDA and CDR2 SQIVND (reference sequence). The length of the CDR3 is 16 residues. Produced via immunoSEQ multiplex PCR; TCRdb's table is partial and in-frame only. The sample has fewer than 130,000 clones, 81% seen once. This rearrangement joins TRBV19 to TRBJ1-4; 8 bases fit TRBD1. The sequence derives from an adult in good health. The sample consisted of peripheral blood, taken on day 0 of AZD1222 vaccination. The CDR3 protein is CASSTGTGVTNEKLFF. The CDR3 coding sequence is TGTGCCAGTAGTACCGGGACAGGAGTAACTAATGAAAAACTGTTTTTT.